This TCR beta chain emerged from a study of human T cells and chemical hapten exposure. The CDR3 consists of 16 residues. The germline CDR1 and CDR2 sequences are SGHAT and FQNNGV. The ends were cut back, 4 bases at V and 4 bases at J, with 16 bases in the middle. A single record per CDR3 protein comes from TCRdb applying MiXCR to the RACE reads. The sample has some 60,000 distinct CDR3 sequences, approximately 11% seen once. The time point is: pre-sensitization, week 0. Noted treatment: therapeutic diphenylcyclopropenone sensitization with weekly scalp DPC. This TCR was recovered from a woman in her 40s with alopecia areata. Some clones in this sample may be carry-over from other donors' samples. Sample: whole blood, taken in connection with sensitization to the hapten diphenylcyclopropenone (DPC). This sequence joins TRBV11-2 and TRBJ1-4; D is ambiguous. The DNA of the CDR3 is TGTGCCAGCAGCTCTTGGGGTTCGAGCGTTAATGAAAAACTGTTTTTT. It codes for CASSSWGSSVNEKLFF.